This is a list of T cell receptor beta chains from one sample in a study of tumor-infiltrating lymphocytes in localized non-small cell lung cancer. TCRdb's copy holds only in-frame clones and misses some; the assay was immunoSEQ multiplex PCR. The sample includes some 7,100 clones, 61% of them seen just once. Sequenced material: lung tumor tissue. Source of these receptors: a human donor with non-small cell lung cancer. Each CDR3 is given with its conserved first and last residue. D genes are given only for firm matches. Clone size is stated in some rows and not others, as once, few, many or a class when expanded.

V gene: TRBV29-1
clone size: NA
J gene: TRBJ2-3
D gene: TRBD2
CDR3 protein: CSVGTSGSSDTQYF
CDR3 DNA: TGCAGCGTCGGGACTAGCGGGAGTTCGGATACGCAGTATTTT

V gene: TRBV6-6
clone size: NA
J gene: TRBJ2-2
D gene: NA
CDR3 protein: CASSRANTGELFF
CDR3 DNA: TGTGCCAGCAGTCGGGCGAACACCGGGGAGCTGTTTTTT

V gene: TRBV27
clone size: NA
J gene: TRBJ2-1
D gene: TRBD2
CDR3 protein: CASSPAGLAYNEQFF
CDR3 DNA: TGTGCCAGCAGCCCAGCGGGACTCGCCTACAATGAGCAGTTCTTC

V gene: TRBV6-4
clone size: NA
J gene: TRBJ1-2
D gene: NA
CDR3 protein: CASSEARAGSLGYTF
CDR3 DNA: TGTGCCAGCAGTGAAGCTCGCGCAGGGAGCTTGGGCTACACCTTC

V gene: TRBV28
clone size: once
J gene: TRBJ2-3
D gene: NA
CDR3 protein: CASSLRGTAADTQYF
CDR3 DNA: TGTGCCAGCAGTTTACGAGGGACGGCAGCAGATACGCAGTATTTT

V gene: TRBV30
clone size: medium-sized
J gene: TRBJ1-4
D gene: TRBD1
CDR3 protein: CATPGQGNEKLFF
CDR3 DNA: TGTGCCACACCGGGACAGGGTAATGAAAAACTGTTTTTT

V gene: TRBV5-5
clone size: NA
J gene: TRBJ2-2
D gene: NA
CDR3 protein: CASSLQPPTDRTGELFF
CDR3 DNA: TGTGCCAGCAGCTTACAACCACCAACCGACAGGACCGGGGAGCTGTTTTTT

V gene: TRBV29-1
clone size: NA
J gene: TRBJ1-1
D gene: TRBD1
CDR3 protein: CSVVPGGGDTEAFF
CDR3 DNA: TGCAGCGTTGTCCCAGGGGGCGGGGACACTGAAGCTTTCTTT

V gene: TRBV14
clone size: NA
J gene: TRBJ2-4
D gene: TRBD2
CDR3 protein: CASSRASGLAKNIQYF
CDR3 DNA: TGTGCCAGCAGCCGGGCTAGCGGACTAGCCAAAAACATTCAGTACTTC

V gene: TRBV27
clone size: few
J gene: TRBJ2-2
D gene: NA
CDR3 protein: CASSFLSQTNLGGELFF
CDR3 DNA: TGTGCCAGCAGCTTCCTATCCCAGACTAACCTCGGCGGGGAGCTGTTTTTT